This is a list of T cell receptor beta chains from one sample in a study of PD-1 blockade in classical Hodgkin lymphoma. Measured with immunoSEQ multiplex PCR; TCRdb has only the in-frame clones, and not every one. The sample has some 40,000 clones; roughly two thirds are singletons. The sample was peripheral blood mononuclear cells (PBMCs), taken before the second cycle of nivolumab. The origin of the receptors is a human donor with classical Hodgkin lymphoma. Both conserved end residues are trimmed from each CDR3. Fields, in order: V gene, D gene, J gene, CDR3 protein. D genes are given only for firm matches.

V: TRBV4-1; D: .; J: TRBJ1-5; CDR3: ASSQFPLSVWLGNQPQH
V: TRBV28; D: .; J: TRBJ2-7; CDR3: ASSSFRAGSYEQY
V: TRBV10-3; D: TRBD1; J: TRBJ2-1; CDR3: AIRLGTGYNEQF
V: TRBV4-1; D: .; J: TRBJ2-5; CDR3: ASSQVAGKWETQY
V: TRBV7-2; D: .; J: TRBJ2-7; CDR3: ASSLRRSEGQY
V: TRBV27; D: .; J: TRBJ2-7; CDR3: ASSFSGGFEQY
V: TRBV19; D: .; J: TRBJ1-2; CDR3: ASSIDSYGYT
V: TRBV5-4; D: TRBD1; J: TRBJ1-2; CDR3: ASRATGTANGYT
V: TRBV7-9; D: TRBD1; J: TRBJ2-1; CDR3: ASSLTGTAYYNEQF
V: TRBV18; D: TRBD1; J: TRBJ1-5; CDR3: ASSLSAPGQGHQPQH
V: TRBV18; D: TRBD1; J: TRBJ2-5; CDR3: ASSPLGGALSEETQY
V: TRBV21-1; D: .; J: TRBJ1-1; CDR3: ASSKPRTDSPEAF
V: TRBV2; D: TRBD1; J: TRBJ1-1; CDR3: ASSWDSNTEAF
V: TRBV2; D: TRBD1; J: TRBJ1-2; CDR3: ASSPDRGGYT
V: TRBV7-9; D: .; J: TRBJ1-4; CDR3: ASSPLPGRVANEKLF
V: TRBV6-6; D: .; J: TRBJ1-1; CDR3: ASSYSRQNTEAF
V: TRBV6-5; D: .; J: TRBJ2-7; CDR3: ASTITGGSGLEQY
V: TRBV5-1; D: TRBD1; J: TRBJ2-1; CDR3: ASSLVQGEYNEQF
V: TRBV5-4; D: .; J: TRBJ1-1; CDR3: ASSLVGRLNTEAF
V: TRBV27; D: TRBD2; J: TRBJ2-1; CDR3: ASRLAGGLGEQF
V: TRBV30; D: .; J: TRBJ1-2; CDR3: AWSATDGMRSGYT
V: TRBV6-6; D: .; J: TRBJ2-7; CDR3: ASGSGHYEQY
V: TRBV28; D: TRBD1; J: TRBJ1-1; CDR3: ASRYNRGLIRNTEAF
V: TRBV25-1; D: .; J: TRBJ1-2; CDR3: ASRGQASYGYT
V: TRBV29-1; D: .; J: TRBJ1-1; CDR3: SVAQQLGNTEAF
V: TRBV5-1; D: TRBD1; J: TRBJ1-5; CDR3: ASSQGQGDQPQH
V: TRBV28; D: .; J: TRBJ2-1; CDR3: ASSLGVFPYEQF
V: TRBV30; D: TRBD1; J: TRBJ1-4; CDR3: AWRKQGARKLF
V: TRBV4-3; D: .; J: TRBJ1-2; CDR3: ASSLQGRDSYGYT
V: TRBV7-9; D: TRBD1; J: TRBJ1-1; CDR3: ASSEGRGRTEAF
V: TRBV7-9; D: .; J: TRBJ2-5; CDR3: ASSHSAAQETQY
V: TRBV9; D: TRBD1; J: TRBJ2-1; CDR3: ASSVGVTGNNEQF
V: TRBV6-5; D: .; J: TRBJ2-3; CDR3: ASSYEVTSTDTQY
V: TRBV4-2; D: TRBD2; J: TRBJ2-1; CDR3: ASSQEYSGSSYNEQF
V: TRBV18; D: TRBD2; J: TRBJ2-5; CDR3: ASSPMKAGRGETQY
V: TRBV5-1; D: .; J: TRBJ2-1; CDR3: ASSLAGRPGTSYNEQF
V: TRBV4-1; D: .; J: TRBJ1-6; CDR3: ASSQVGRAFNSPLH
V: TRBV9; D: .; J: TRBJ2-7; CDR3: ASSVDTVDEQY
V: TRBV28; D: .; J: TRBJ1-3; CDR3: ASSLAESSGNTIY
V: TRBV2; D: .; J: TRBJ1-2; CDR3: ASSEARRGGTGYT
V: TRBV4-1; D: TRBD1; J: TRBJ1-4; CDR3: ASSRGLNEKLF
V: TRBV4-1; D: .; J: TRBJ1-2; CDR3: ASSRNGLPGYT
V: TRBV6-9; D: .; J: TRBJ2-1; CDR3: ASSTYNEQF
V: TRBV7-2; D: TRBD2; J: TRBJ2-1; CDR3: ASSELAGGYNEQF
V: TRBV5-4; D: TRBD2; J: TRBJ2-1; CDR3: ASSLAGGAENEQF
V: TRBV5-1; D: .; J: TRBJ2-1; CDR3: ASSANPEYNEQF
V: TRBV30; D: .; J: TRBJ2-3; CDR3: AWRSAHGVADTQY
V: TRBV9; D: TRBD1; J: TRBJ1-6; CDR3: ASSVGTGVNSPLH
V: TRBV18; D: .; J: TRBJ1-4; CDR3: ASSPFVQGPTNEKLF
V: TRBV4-3; D: .; J: TRBJ2-1; CDR3: ASSQDVGAYNEQF
V: TRBV4-1; D: .; J: TRBJ1-2; CDR3: ASSRPGQVYGYT
V: TRBV5-1; D: TRBD1; J: TRBJ1-1; CDR3: ASSAGQGAEAF
V: TRBV19; D: .; J: TRBJ1-4; CDR3: ASSMWQGNEKLF
V: TRBV5-4; D: TRBD1; J: TRBJ2-1; CDR3: ASTYSRDRIDEQF